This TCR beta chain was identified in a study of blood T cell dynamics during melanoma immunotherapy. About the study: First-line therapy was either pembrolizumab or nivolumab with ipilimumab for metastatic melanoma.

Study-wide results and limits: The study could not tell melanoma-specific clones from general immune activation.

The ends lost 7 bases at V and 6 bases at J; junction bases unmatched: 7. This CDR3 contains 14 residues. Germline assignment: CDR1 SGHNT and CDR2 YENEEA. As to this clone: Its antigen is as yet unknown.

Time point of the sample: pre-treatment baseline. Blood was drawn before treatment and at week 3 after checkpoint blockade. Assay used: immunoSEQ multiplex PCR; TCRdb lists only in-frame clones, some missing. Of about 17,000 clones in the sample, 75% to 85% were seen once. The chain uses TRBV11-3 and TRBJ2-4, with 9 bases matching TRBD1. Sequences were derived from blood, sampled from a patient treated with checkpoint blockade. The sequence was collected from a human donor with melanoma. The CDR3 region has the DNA TGTGCCAGCAAGGGGACAGGGCTGGGAAACATTCAGTACTTC. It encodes CASKGTGLGNIQYF.